These 8 T cell receptor beta chains originate from one sample sequenced in a study of T cells in Graves' hyperthyroidism and ophthalmopathy. TCR beta CDR3 regions were amplified from RNA transcripts. During a first-round RT-PCR of the TCR CDR3, the HTBI primer set was used. One entry per CDR3 protein results from TCRdb running MiXCR on the multiplex PCR reads. The sample holds about 400,000 distinct CDR3 sequences, more than 12% seen once. Material for sequencing was blood. The receptor set was obtained from a woman aged 25 to 39 with Graves' hyperthyroidism.

This chain joins TRBV6-1 and TRBJ2-1; D is possibly TRBD2 (7 bases). With 7 bases removed from V and 4 bases from J, the gap between germline ends came to 17 bases. The CDR3 length is 15 residues. Per the germline V gene, CDR1 is MNHNS and CDR2 is SASEGT. CDR3: CASTPGGGTYNEQFF. Here the CDR3 DNA reads TGTGCCAGCACCCCTGGGGGGGGGACATACAATGAGCAGTTCTTC.

This clonotype has at least ten counts. The chain couples TRBV5-6 to TRBJ2-5; no firm D call. Trimming took off 4 bases at V and 2 bases at J, with 12 bases between the two ends. Germline CDR1 SGHDT, CDR2 YYEEEE. The CDR3 is 14 residues long. This CDR3 reads CASSQRWQQETQYF. CDR3 sequence (DNA): TGTGCCAGCAGCCAGAGGTGGCAGCAAGAGACCCAGTACTTC.

This clonotype was counted ten times or more. The chain couples TRBV28 to TRBJ2-3; tentatively, D is TRBD2 (5 bases). Per the germline V gene, CDR1 is MDHEN and CDR2 is SYDVKM. V lost 6 bases and J 5 bases, leaving 21 bases between the germline ends. The CDR3 totals 16 residues. CDR3 loop: CASSPFRARRKDTQYF. The CDR3 region has the DNA TGTGCCAGCAGCCCATTCAGAGCACGGAGGAAAGATACGCAGTATTTT.

This chain links TRBV6-2 or TRBV6-3 with TRBJ2-2, with D possibly matching TRBD2 (5 bases). From germline, CDR1 is MNHEY and CDR2 SVGEGT. The CDR3 runs to 14 residues. V lost 10 bases and J lost 5, with 17 bases in between. The CDR3 protein is CATRARGPTGELFF. In DNA form, the CDR3 reads TGTGCCACCCGGGCCCGGGGTCCTACCGGGGAGCTGTTTTTT.

The chain combines TRBV12-3 or TRBV12-4 with TRBJ1-4, with D tentatively TRBD1 (5 bases). The CDR3 length is 13 residues. Trimming pared 0 bases from V and 12 bases from J, leaving 11 bases between. The DNA of the CDR3 is TGTGCCAGCAGTTTAGCGCTCGGGGGTGAACTGTTTTTT. Translated, it gives CASSLALGGELFF.

The rearrangement links TRBV20-1 to TRBJ1-5; 8 bases align to TRBD1. Germline V CDR1 and CDR2: DFQATT, SNEGSKA (reference sequence). Trimming at V came to 5 bases and at J to 0 bases, leaving 6 bases not matched to a gene. This CDR3 is built from 15 residues. CDR3: CSARTGPYSNQPQHF. In DNA form, the CDR3 reads TGCAGTGCTCGGACAGGGCCGTATAGCAATCAGCCCCAGCATTTT.

The chain uses TRBV30 and TRBJ1-2; 9 bases line up with TRBD1. Germline V gene lookup returns CDR1 GTSNPN and CDR2 SVGIG (reference sequence). The CDR3 consists of 15 residues. V was clipped by 0 bases and J by 4 bases; unmatched bases: 6. This CDR3 is CAWSVEQGALYGYTF. CDR3 DNA sequence: TGTGCCTGGAGTGTAGAACAGGGGGCACTCTATGGCTACACCTTC.

This clonotype has ten or more counts. V usage is TRBV2 and J usage is TRBJ2-1, with D unclear. Per the germline V gene, CDR1 is SNHLY and CDR2 is FYNNEI. The V and J ends lost 5 bases and 9 bases respectively, with 20 bases between them. The CDR3 covers 15 residues. The CDR3 is CASSTGGLPGGEQFF. For the CDR3, the DNA is TGTGCCAGCAGTACGGGTGGGCTTCCTGGTGGTGAGCAGTTCTTC.